These 18 T cell receptor beta chains share one sample of origin, sequenced in a study of graft-versus-host responses after intestinal transplantation. Using immunoSEQ multiplex PCR, the repertoire was profiled, and TCRdb retains in-frame clones only, with some absent. The repertoire holds approximately 74,000 clones, with about nine tenths as singletons. Sequenced material: PBMCs, taken 98 days after intestinal transplantation. All receptors derive from a human patient who received an intestinal transplant, so some T cells may come from the graft donor.

In DNA, the CDR3 is TGTGCCAGCAGCTCCAATGTAGTTCGGACGTCGAACACCGGGGAGCTGTTTTTT. This sequence encodes CASSSNVVRTSNTGELFF. V and J are TRBV9 and TRBJ2-2; D remains unclear. Per the germline V gene, CDR1 is SGDLS and CDR2 is YYNGEE. This CDR3 contains 18 residues. With 4 bases removed from V and 0 bases from J, the gap between germline ends came to 19 bases.

The chain employs TRBV2 and TRBJ2-5; D is ambiguous. Germline V lookup: CDR1 SNHLY, CDR2 FYNNEI. The CDR3 has 18 residues. Trimming left V 2 bases short and J 3 bases short, with 22 bases between. The CDR3 protein is CASSEKGYSRATEETQYF. The CDR3, as DNA: TGTGCCAGCAGTGAAAAAGGCTATAGTAGGGCGACGGAAGAGACCCAGTACTTC. The complete variable domain, with remaining parts taken from reference TRBV2 and TRBJ2-5, reads EPEVTQTPSHQVTQMGQEVILRCVPISNHLYFYWYRQILGQKVEFLVSFYNNEISEKSEIFDDQFSVERPDGSNFTLKIRSTKLEDSAMYFCASSEKGYSRATEETQYFGPGTRLLVL.

In this sample, this clone turned up once. CDR3 nucleotides: TGCGCCAGCAGCAAGGGTGCCTCTACCGGGGAGCTGTTTTTT. Translation gives CASSKGASTGELFF. The chain uses TRBV5-1 and TRBJ2-2; D uncertain. Trimming removed 4 bases from V and 5 bases from J, with 12 bases in between. The CDR3 extends over 14 amino acids. Germline V CDR1 and CDR2: SGHRS, YFSETQ.

This clone was observed a single time. The chain is built from TRBV28 and TRBJ2-1, with 11 bases fitting TRBD2. Germline V gives CDR1 MDHEN, CDR2 SYDVKM. CDR3 length: 16 residues. The trim removed 5 bases at V and 8 bases at J, leaving 11 bases unmatched. CDR3 in amino acids: CASSDFVAGGRDEQFF. The CDR3 DNA is TGTGCCAGCAGTGACTTCGTAGCGGGAGGGAGGGATGAGCAGTTCTTC.

The chain couples TRBV4-1 to TRBJ2-5; the match to TRBD2 covers 9 bases. The V gene's germline CDR1 is MGHRA and CDR2 YSYEKL. The CDR3 contains 17 residues. The V segment lost 1 base and the J segment 2 bases; nucleotides outside the gene matches: 8. In nucleotides, the CDR3 is TGCGCCAGCAGCCAAGGTAGGGGACTAGCCCTACAAGAGACCCAGTACTTC. As protein: CASSQGRGLALQETQYF.

This clone was seen a single time. Other DNA variants within this sample encode the same CDR3. The chain carries TRBV5-1 and TRBJ2-3; 7 bases agree with TRBD2. The CDR3 has 14 residues. V shed 4 bases and J 2 bases; nucleotides not matched to a gene: 4. Germline V gene data show CDR1 as SGHRS and CDR2 as YFSETQ. The CDR3 DNA reads TGCGCCAGCAGCCCCGGGACTAACACAGATACGCAGTATTTT. As protein: CASSPGTNTDTQYF.

This clone showed up just a few times. This chain uses TRBV30 with TRBJ2-2; 9 bases match TRBD2. J lost 6 bases, V lost 3 bases, and 5 bases had no gene match. The CDR3 is made up of 14 amino acids. Germline lookup yields CDR1 GTSNPN and CDR2 SVGIG (reference sequence). CDR3 bases: TGTGCCTGGAGGCTTAGCGGGAGTTCCGGGGAGCTGTTTTTT. This encodes CAWRLSGSSGELFF.

Only one count was recorded for this clone. V usage is TRBV4-1 and J usage is TRBJ1-5; D gene uncertain. Germline V lookup: CDR1 MGHRA, CDR2 YSYEKL. This CDR3 is built from 13 residues. Trimming removed 1 base at V and 1 base at J, with 2 bases between. The CDR3 spells CASSQASNQPQHF. CDR3 DNA: TGCGCCAGCAGCCAAGCCAGCAATCAGCCCCAGCATTTT.

V and J are TRBV6-1 and TRBJ1-5; no reliable D call. The CDR3 extends over 15 amino acids. The V end was cut by 4 bases, the J end by 0 bases, with 10 bases between. Germline-derived CDR1 and CDR2 are MNHNS and SASEGT. CDR3 DNA: TGTGCCAGCAGTGTGACATCCGATAGCAATCAGCCCCAGCATTTT. This codes for CASSVTSDSNQPQHF.

The J gene is TRBJ2-1, the V gene TRBV5-1; 10 positions match TRBD2. V lost 4 bases to trimming and J lost 5 bases; unmatched junction nucleotides: 6. The CDR3 loop spans 15 amino acids. The germline V gene has CDR1 SGHRS and CDR2 YFSETQ. Written as DNA, the CDR3 is TGCGCCAGCAGCACTTATAGCGGGGGGAACAATGAGCAGTTCTTC. Residues: CASSTYSGGNNEQFF.

The chain couples TRBV4-1 to TRBJ2-7; D may be TRBD1 (6 bases). The germline CDR1 and CDR2 sequences are MGHRA and YSYEKL. This CDR3 is built from 17 residues. Trimming shortened V by 1 base and J by 4 bases, and 20 bases separated the two germline ends. The CDR3 DNA sequence: TGCGCCAGCAGCCAAGTATCCCAGACAGGCCTTGCATACGAGCAGTACTTC. It specifies CASSQVSQTGLAYEQYF.

The rearrangement joins TRBV6-5 to TRBJ2-1; unclear D gene. The CDR3 loop spans 15 amino acids. Germline CDR1 MNHEY, CDR2 SVGAGI. The V gene lost 0 bases and the J gene lost 3 bases, with 9 bases spanning the gap. The DNA for the CDR3 is TGTGCCAGCAGTTACTCGGGCAGAAACTACAATGAGCAGTTCTTC. The encoded protein is CASSYSGRNYNEQFF.

This clone was detected only a few times. The chain combines TRBV6-1 with TRBJ2-3; D might be TRBD1 or TRBD2, each matching 6 bases. Germline CDR1 MNHNS, CDR2 SASEGT. CDR3 length equals 16 residues. Between the trimmed V and J ends, which lost 4 bases and 2 bases, there was a span of 16 bases. Here the CDR3 DNA reads TGTGCCAGCAGTGGCCGCGGGACAAGGGCCACAGATACGCAGTATTTT. It yields the protein CASSGRGTRATDTQYF.

Notes on this clone: The sample has other DNA sequences that encode this CDR3 too. The CDR3 nucleotides are TGTGCCAGCAGCCCGTCTGGGAGCACCGGGGAGCTGTTTTTT. This encodes CASSPSGSTGELFF. The V call is TRBV7-3, the J call TRBJ2-2; possibly TRBD2 for D (5 bases). Germline values: CDR1 SGHTA, CDR2 FQGTGA. V was cut by 5 bases and J by 4 bases, with 11 bases left in between. This CDR3 has 14 amino acids. The full variable domain, with the rest looked up from reference TRBV7-3 and TRBJ2-2, is GAGVSQTPSNKVTEKGKYVELRCDPISGHTALYWYRQSLGQGPEFLIYFQGTGAADDSGLPNDRFFAVRPEGSVSTLKIQRTERGDSAVYLCASSPSGSTGELFFGEGSRLTVL.

The CDR3 sequence is CASSLPPRSTEAFF. CDR3 nucleotide sequence: TGTGCCAGCAGTTTGCCCCCCCGGAGCACTGAAGCTTTCTTT. The rearrangement uses TRBV28 and TRBJ1-1; D is undetermined. Trimming pared 3 bases from V and 4 bases from J, leaving 12 bases between. This CDR3 contains 14 residues. Germline-derived CDR1 and CDR2 are MDHEN and SYDVKM.

The rearrangement uses TRBV2 and TRBJ2-7; 12 bases are shared with TRBD2. Germline CDR1 SNHLY, CDR2 FYNNEI. The CDR3 sequence is 14 residues long. The junction had 11 bases not matched to a gene; V was cut back by 11 bases and J by 6 bases. Written as DNA, the CDR3 is TGTGCCCAAAGAGGGCTAGCGGGAGGGATCGAGCAGTACTTC. Residues: CAQRGLAGGIEQYF. Full variable domain (missing parts from reference TRBV2 and TRBJ2-7): EPEVTQTPSHQVTQMGQEVILRCVPISNHLYFYWYRQILGQKVEFLVSFYNNEISEKSEIFDDQFSVERPDGSNFTLKIRSTKLEDSAMYFCAQRGLAGGIEQYFGPGTRLTVT.

The chain joins TRBV2 to TRBJ2-5, with TRBD1 identical over 8 bases. The ends lost 4 bases at V and 4 bases at J; junction bases unmatched: 2. Germline lookup yields CDR1 SNHLY and CDR2 FYNNEI. This CDR3 has 13 residues. The CDR3 spells CASSGGTGETQYF. The CDR3 region has the DNA TGTGCCAGCAGTGGAGGGACAGGAGAGACCCAGTACTTC.

The gene calls are TRBV18 and TRBJ2-7, with 9 bases matching TRBD2. The trim removed 6 bases at V and 1 base at J, leaving 4 bases unmatched. CDR1 and CDR2 (germline): KGHSH, LQKENI. The CDR3 spans 14 residues. CDR3 nucleotide sequence: TGTGCCAGCTCTGCGGGAGGGCTTTCCTACGAGCAGTACTTC. This gives the protein CASSAGGLSYEQYF.